These 28 T cell receptor beta chains came from one sample sequenced in a study of blood T cell repertoires in COVID-19. Some clones are missing from TCRdb's copy, which holds only in-frame ones; the method was immunoSEQ multiplex PCR. The sample contains about 350,000 clones, approximately 89% of which appear only once. Sequencing was carried out using peripheral blood. The receptors originated from a woman between 55 and 75 years old with COVID-19, enrolled during active disease.

CDR3 bases: TGCGCCAGCAGCTTCGGGTCTCCCTACACAGATACGCAGTATTTT. Protein product: CASSFGSPYTDTQYF. The J gene is TRBJ2-3, the V gene TRBV5-1; D unclear. Germline CDR1 reads SGHRS; CDR2 reads YFSETQ. This CDR3 has 15 residues. Trimming removed 2 bases from V and 2 bases from J, with 12 bases in between.

V usage is TRBV19 and J usage is TRBJ1-2; 9 positions agree with TRBD1. Germline V gene lookup returns CDR1 LNHDA and CDR2 SQIVND (reference sequence). The trim removed 10 bases at V and 2 bases at J, leaving 14 bases unmatched. The CDR3 runs to 16 residues. CDR3 sequence: CATNDRGENWNYGYTF. Written as DNA, the CDR3 is TGTGCCACAAACGACAGGGGGGAAAATTGGAACTATGGCTACACCTTC.

The V and J genes are TRBV28 and TRBJ1-2; a weak D match, TRBD1 (6 bases). The CDR3 covers 14 residues. V was cut by 3 bases and J by 2 bases, with 10 bases left in between. CDR1 is MDHEN and CDR2 is SYDVKM in the germline V gene. CDR3: CASSFQGHNYGYTF. DNA of the CDR3: TGTGCCAGCAGTTTCCAGGGGCACAACTATGGCTACACCTTC.

The chain has TRBV27 and TRBJ1-1; possible D gene TRBD1, 5 bases. The CDR3 is 16 amino acids. Germline V lookup: CDR1 MNHEY, CDR2 SMNVEV (reference sequence). The V end lost 4 bases, the J end lost 5 bases, and 20 bases lay between the germline ends. CDR3 sequence (DNA): TGTGCCAGCAGTTCTATAAAACAGGCGTTGTCAACTGAAGCTTTCTTT. Translated: CASSSIKQALSTEAFF.

V gene TRBV28 combines with J gene TRBJ1-2; D is possibly TRBD1 (5 bases). The V end was cut by 3 bases, the J end by 4 bases, with 9 bases between. This CDR3 is built from 13 residues. Germline CDR1 is MDHEN and CDR2 is SYDVKM. CDR3 sequence: CASSLVDTYGYTF. The CDR3 region has the DNA TGTGCCAGCAGTTTGGTGGACACCTATGGCTACACCTTC.

The V gene is TRBV6-1, the J gene TRBJ2-7, with 8 bases that match TRBD1. From germline, CDR1 is MNHNS and CDR2 SASEGT. This CDR3 is built from 16 residues. The trim removed 0 bases at V and 5 bases at J, leaving 9 bases unmatched. CDR3 residues: CASSEAGNRGFDEQYF. DNA for the CDR3: TGTGCCAGCAGTGAAGCGGGAAACAGGGGGTTTGACGAGCAGTACTTC.

This clone was detected only once. This CDR3 is CASSSGLTPAAEQFF. The CDR3 nucleotides read TGTGCCAGCAGCTCGGGACTTACCCCAGCGGCTGAGCAGTTCTTC. The rearrangement links TRBV7-8 to TRBJ2-1, with D tentatively TRBD2 (6 bases). Per the germline V gene, CDR1 is SGHVS and CDR2 is FQNEAQ. V was pared by 4 bases and J by 9 bases, with 19 bases between. The CDR3 totals 15 residues.

Worth noting for this clone: Other DNA sequences in this sample translate to the same CDR3. Here the CDR3 reads CASRPGQGYEQYF. The CDR3 nucleotides are TGTGCCAGCAGACCGGGACAGGGATACGAGCAGTACTTC. The V and J genes are TRBV6-5 and TRBJ2-7; 9 bases line up with TRBD1. J was trimmed by 4 bases and V by 6 bases; bases with no gene match: 4. The CDR3 contains 13 residues. The germline V gene has CDR1 MNHEY and CDR2 SVGAGI.

There are a few counts of this clone. The chain recombines TRBV5-5 with TRBJ1-1; no clear D gene. Germline CDR1 and CDR2: SGHKS and YYEKEE (reference sequence). Trimming left V 7 bases short and J 1 base short, with 8 bases between. The CDR3 is 12 amino acids. This CDR3 is CASRTGNTEAFF. The CDR3 bases are TGTGCCAGCCGAACTGGGAACACTGAAGCTTTCTTT.

The chain carries TRBV24-1 and TRBJ2-1, with D possibly TRBD2 on 5 matching bases. The length of the CDR3 is 17 residues. Trimming pared 3 bases from V and 3 bases from J, leaving 17 bases between. Germline CDR1 reads KGHDR; CDR2 reads SFDVKD. This CDR3 reads CATSDTRGSPNYNEQFF. CDR3 sequence (DNA): TGTGCCACCAGTGATACTCGGGGAAGCCCGAACTACAATGAGCAGTTCTTC.

Comments on this clone: In the same sample, other DNA sequences code for this CDR3. The chain employs TRBV12-3 or TRBV12-4 and TRBJ1-5; D might be TRBD1 (5 bases). V gave up 4 bases and J gave up 4 bases, with 5 bases separating them. The CDR3 totals 12 residues. CDR3 DNA sequence: TGTGCCAGCAGTTCAGGGAATCAGCCCCAGCATTTT. It encodes CASSSGNQPQHF.

CDR3 loop: CSVVQHAHYGYTF. CDR3 DNA sequence: TGCAGCGTTGTACAGCACGCTCACTATGGCTACACCTTC. This rearrangement joins TRBV29-1 to TRBJ1-2; D not resolved. The V end was cut by 4 bases, the J end by 3 bases, with 12 bases between. The CDR3 covers 13 residues. Looked up from germline, CDR1 is SQVTM and CDR2 is ANQGSEA.

The chain links TRBV6-5 to TRBJ1-4; D gene unclear. V was cut by 1 base and J by 0 bases, with 9 bases left in between. The CDR3 spans 16 residues. CDR1 and CDR2 from the germline V gene are MNHEY and SVGAGI. The chain's CDR3 is CASSYFPVATNEKLFF. The DNA for the CDR3 is TGTGCCAGCAGTTACTTTCCAGTTGCAACTAATGAAAAACTGTTTTTT.

The gene calls are TRBV29-1 and TRBJ2-5; TRBD2 is a possible D gene (6 bases). The V end was cut by 0 bases, the J end by 7 bases, with 12 bases between. In germline, CDR1 is SQVTM, CDR2 ANQGSEA. CDR3 length equals 13 residues. CDR3 nucleotide sequence: TGCAGCGTTGAAGATCTTTTCGGGGGGACCCAGTACTTC. This gives the protein CSVEDLFGGTQYF. Full variable domain (outside the CDR3, taken from reference TRBV29-1 and TRBJ2-5): SAVISQKPSRDICQRGTSLTIQCQVDSQVTMMFWYRQQPGQSLTLIATANQGSEATYESGFVIDKFPISRPNLTFSTLTVSNMSPEDSSIYLCSVEDLFGGTQYFGPGTRLLVL.

This clone occurred a few times. One junction end does not reproduce the germline sequence, and a read error may be involved. The chain joins TRBV2 to TRBJ1-3; 7 bases match TRBD1. Looked up from germline, CDR1 is SNHLY and CDR2 is FYNNEI. This CDR3 is built from 13 residues. CDR3 DNA sequence: TGTGCCAGCAGTGAAGCGCTTCAGGGGGGACCCCCATTT. This gives the protein CASSEALQGGPPF.

The chain has TRBV10-3 and TRBJ2-3; no reliable D call. Germline values: CDR1 ENHRY, CDR2 SYGVKD. The CDR3 runs to 14 residues. V lost 6 bases and J 6 bases, leaving 16 bases between the germline ends. The CDR3 nucleotides are TGTGCCATCAGCTTGACCGGCGCACAGGATACGCAGTATTTT. It translates to CAISLTGAQDTQYF.

V gene TRBV6-6 combines with J gene TRBJ2-5, with D maybe TRBD1 (5 bases). Germline-derived CDR1 and CDR2 are MNHNY and SVGAGI (reference sequence). Trimming removed 7 bases at V and 1 base at J, with 10 bases between. CDR3 length equals 13 residues. CDR3: CASITGSQETQYF. CDR3 bases: TGTGCCAGCATCACAGGCAGCCAAGAGACCCAGTACTTC.

The V gene is TRBV10-3, the J gene TRBJ2-2; D perhaps matches TRBD2 (6 bases). Trimming left V 10 bases short and J 0 bases short, with 15 bases between. CDR1 is ENHRY and CDR2 is SYGVKD in the germline V gene. This CDR3 region has 15 residues. CDR3 DNA sequence: TGTGCCACCAGGGACCTAGCGACGAACACCGGGGAGCTGTTTTTT. Translating it yields CATRDLATNTGELFF.

The rearrangement joins TRBV5-4 to TRBJ2-2; TRBD2 aligns across 8 bases. V shed 1 base, J shed 5 bases, and the junction held 7 bases outside the gene matches. From germline, CDR1 is SGHNT and CDR2 YYREEE (reference sequence). The CDR3 length is 16 residues. In nucleotides, the CDR3 is TGTGCCAGCAGCTTGAAGACAGCGGGGGTAACCGGGGAGCTGTTTTTT. As protein: CASSLKTAGVTGELFF.

This sequence joins TRBV19 and TRBJ1-5, with 7 bases that match TRBD1. V dropped 5 bases and J dropped 0; count of bases not matched to a gene: 4. Germline V CDR1 and CDR2: LNHDA, SQIVND (reference sequence). This CDR3 has 15 residues. CDR3: CASSRQGYSNQPQHF. The CDR3 bases are TGTGCCAGTAGTCGACAGGGATATAGCAATCAGCCCCAGCATTTT.

The chain links TRBV3-1 (or the pseudogene TRBV3-2) to TRBJ1-1; 7 bases line up with TRBD1. The germline gives CDR1 LGHDT, CDR2 YNNKEL (reference sequence). Germline trimming cut 4 bases from V and 0 bases from J; bases unmatched to any gene: 8. This CDR3 spans 16 amino acids. The CDR3 here is CASSRQTGLMNTEAFF. The DNA of the CDR3 is TGTGCCAGCAGCCGCCAGACAGGGCTCATGAACACTGAAGCTTTCTTT.

The genes are TRBV7-9 and TRBJ1-4; possibly TRBD1 for D (5 bases). CDR3 size: 15 residues. V shed 3 bases and J shed 5 bases, with 13 bases lying between them. In germline, CDR1 is SEHNR, CDR2 FQNEAQ (reference sequence). Here the CDR3 reads CASSFYRQKNEKLFF. DNA for the CDR3: TGTGCCAGCAGCTTTTATAGACAGAAAAATGAAAAACTGTTTTTT.

The chain carries TRBV7-9 and TRBJ1-2; 10 nucleotides line up with TRBD1. The CDR3 extends over 14 amino acids. Germline values: CDR1 SEHNR, CDR2 FQNEAQ (reference sequence). With V trimmed by 4 bases and J by 7 bases, 6 bases remained unmatched. CDR3 loop: CASSSGTGVPGYTF. The DNA for the CDR3 is TGTGCCAGCAGCTCCGGGACAGGGGTTCCTGGCTACACCTTC. Supplemented by reference TRBV7-9 and TRBJ1-2, the full variable domain reads DTGVSQNPRHKITKRGQNVTFRCDPISEHNRLYWYRQTLGQGPEFLTYFQNEAQLEKSRLLSDRFSAERPKGSFSTLEIQRTEQGDSAMYLCASSSGTGVPGYTFGSGTRLTVV.

The gene calls are TRBV18 and TRBJ2-3; 8 positions match TRBD2. The CDR3 loop spans 17 amino acids. CDR1 and CDR2 from the germline V gene are KGHSH and LQKENI. Germline trimming cut 3 bases from V and 0 bases from J; bases unmatched to any gene: 8. CDR3 DNA sequence: TGTGCCAGCTCACCGGGCGGGGGGACCGCTAGCACAGATACGCAGTATTTT. This encodes CASSPGGGTASTDTQYF.

The chain employs TRBV4-2 and TRBJ1-3, with D tentatively TRBD1 (5 bases). V lost 2 bases and J lost 4, with 18 bases in between. The CDR3 extends over 17 amino acids. Germline V CDR1 and CDR2: LGHNA, YNFKEQ. The CDR3 here is CASSQSSGRLVGNTIYF. The CDR3 nucleotides read TGTGCCAGCAGCCAAAGTTCAGGGAGGTTGGTAGGAAACACCATATATTTT.

A single count supports this clone. The chain joins TRBV5-1 to TRBJ2-3; maybe TRBD2 (6 bases). V was clipped by 4 bases and J by 0 bases, with 6 bases between them. Germline CDR1 SGHRS, CDR2 YFSETQ. CDR3 length: 13 amino acids. The CDR3 coding sequence is TGCGCCAGCAGCGCGGGAAGCACAGATACGCAGTATTTT. This sequence encodes CASSAGSTDTQYF.

This rearrangement joins TRBV7-9 to TRBJ2-2; unclear D gene. V dropped 4 bases and J dropped 6 bases, with 15 bases sitting between them. The germline CDR1 and CDR2 sequences are SEHNR and FQNEAQ (reference sequence). CDR3 length equals 15 residues. CDR3 loop: CASSSATLAAGELFF. The CDR3, as DNA: TGTGCCAGCAGCTCCGCTACCTTAGCCGCCGGGGAGCTGTTTTTT.

This clone was seen only once. This chain connects TRBV2 to TRBJ1-2; D is ambiguous. The V end lost 6 bases, the J end lost 5 bases, and 10 bases lay between the germline ends. The CDR3 has 12 residues. Germline-derived CDR1 and CDR2 are SNHLY and FYNNEI. CDR3 DNA: TGTGCCAGCAGGGAGAATTCTTATGGCTACACCTTC. The encoded protein is CASRENSYGYTF.